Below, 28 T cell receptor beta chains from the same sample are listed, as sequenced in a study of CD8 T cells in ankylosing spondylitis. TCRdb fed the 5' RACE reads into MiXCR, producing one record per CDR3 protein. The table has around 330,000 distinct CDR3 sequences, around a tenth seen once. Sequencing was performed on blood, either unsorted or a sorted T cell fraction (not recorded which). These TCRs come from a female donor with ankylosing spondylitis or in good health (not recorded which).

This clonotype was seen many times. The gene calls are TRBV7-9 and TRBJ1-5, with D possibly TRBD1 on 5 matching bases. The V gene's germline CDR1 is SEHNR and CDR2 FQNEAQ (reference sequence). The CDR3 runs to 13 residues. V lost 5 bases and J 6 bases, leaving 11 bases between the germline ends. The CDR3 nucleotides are TGTGCCAGCAGCCTCAGGGAAACTCAGCCCCAGCATTTT. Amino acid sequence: CASSLRETQPQHF. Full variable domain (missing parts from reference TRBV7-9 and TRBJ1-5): DTGVSQNPRHKITKRGQNVTFRCDPISEHNRLYWYRQTLGQGPEFLTYFQNEAQLEKSRLLSDRFSAERPKGSFSTLEIQRTEQGDSAMYLCASSLRETQPQHFGDGTRLSIL.

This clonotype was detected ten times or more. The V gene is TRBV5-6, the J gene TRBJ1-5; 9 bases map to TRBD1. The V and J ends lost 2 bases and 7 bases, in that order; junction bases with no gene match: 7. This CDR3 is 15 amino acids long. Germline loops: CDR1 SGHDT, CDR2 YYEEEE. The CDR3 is CASSFDRGKGQPQHF. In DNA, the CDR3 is TGTGCCAGCAGCTTCGACAGGGGGAAGGGGCAGCCCCAGCATTTT.

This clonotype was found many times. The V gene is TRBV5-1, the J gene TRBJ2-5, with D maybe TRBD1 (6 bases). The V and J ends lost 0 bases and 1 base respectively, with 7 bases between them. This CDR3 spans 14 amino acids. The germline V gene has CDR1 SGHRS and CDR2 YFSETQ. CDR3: CASSLGQAQETQYF. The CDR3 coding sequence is TGCGCCAGCAGCTTGGGACAGGCCCAAGAGACCCAGTACTTC.

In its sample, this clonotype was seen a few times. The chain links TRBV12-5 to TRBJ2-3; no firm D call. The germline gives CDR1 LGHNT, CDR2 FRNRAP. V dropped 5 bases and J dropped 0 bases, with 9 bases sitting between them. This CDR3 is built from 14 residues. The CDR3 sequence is CASGPGLSTDTQYF. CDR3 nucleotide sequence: TGTGCTAGTGGTCCAGGCCTAAGCACAGATACGCAGTATTTT.

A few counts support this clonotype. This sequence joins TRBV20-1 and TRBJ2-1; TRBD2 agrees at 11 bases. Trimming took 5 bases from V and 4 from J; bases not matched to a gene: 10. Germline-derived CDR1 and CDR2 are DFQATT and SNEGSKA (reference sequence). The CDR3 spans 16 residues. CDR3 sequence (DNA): TGCAGTGCTGACTTCGGGACTAGCGGAGTATACAATGAGCAGTTCTTC. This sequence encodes CSADFGTSGVYNEQFF.

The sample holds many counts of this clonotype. The CDR3 protein is CSVEDPRTGELFF. CDR3 DNA sequence: TGCAGCGTTGAAGATCCAAGGACCGGGGAGCTGTTTTTT. This chain links TRBV29-1 with TRBJ2-2; D is undetermined. Trimming shortened V by 0 bases and J by 5 bases, and 7 bases separated the two germline ends. This CDR3 comprises 13 residues. Per germline, CDR1 SQVTM and CDR2 ANQGSEA.

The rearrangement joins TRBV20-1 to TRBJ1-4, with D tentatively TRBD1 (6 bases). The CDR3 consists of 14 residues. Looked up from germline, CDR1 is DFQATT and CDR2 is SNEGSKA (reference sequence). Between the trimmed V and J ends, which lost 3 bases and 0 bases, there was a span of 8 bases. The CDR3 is CSASGQSTNEKLFF. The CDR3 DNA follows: TGCAGTGCTAGCGGACAGTCAACTAATGAAAAACTGTTTTTT.

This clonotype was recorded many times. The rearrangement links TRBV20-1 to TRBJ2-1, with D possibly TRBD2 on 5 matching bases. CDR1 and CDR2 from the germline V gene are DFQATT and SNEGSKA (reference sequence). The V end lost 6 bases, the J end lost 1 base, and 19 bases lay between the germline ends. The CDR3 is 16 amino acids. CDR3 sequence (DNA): TGCAGTGCGACCCGGATGGCGGGTAGGTCCTACAATGAGCAGTTCTTC. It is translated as CSATRMAGRSYNEQFF.

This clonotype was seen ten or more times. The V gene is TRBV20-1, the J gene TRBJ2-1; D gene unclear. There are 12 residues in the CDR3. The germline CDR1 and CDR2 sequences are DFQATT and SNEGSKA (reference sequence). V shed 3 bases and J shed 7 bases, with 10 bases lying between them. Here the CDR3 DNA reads TGCAGTGCTAGTTCCCGGCGGAATGAGCAGTTCTTC. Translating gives CSASSRRNEQFF.

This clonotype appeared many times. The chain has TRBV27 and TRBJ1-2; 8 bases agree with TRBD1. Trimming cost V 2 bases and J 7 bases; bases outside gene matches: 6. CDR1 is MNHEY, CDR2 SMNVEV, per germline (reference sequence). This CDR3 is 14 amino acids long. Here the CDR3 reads CASSLGQGAGGYTF. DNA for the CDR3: TGTGCCAGCAGTTTAGGGCAGGGGGCGGGTGGCTACACCTTC.

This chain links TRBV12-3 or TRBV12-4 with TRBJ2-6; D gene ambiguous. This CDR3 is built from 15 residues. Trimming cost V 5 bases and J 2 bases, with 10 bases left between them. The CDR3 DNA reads TGTGCCAGCAGTCCGAGTAGGGCTGGGGCCAACGTCCTGACTTTC. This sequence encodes CASSPSRAGANVLTF.

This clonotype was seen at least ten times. Written as DNA, the CDR3 is TGTGCCAGCAGCACGGGATTGGGCGGCACAGATACGCAGTATTTT. Translated, it gives CASSTGLGGTDTQYF. The V call is TRBV7-6, the J call TRBJ2-3, with D possibly matching TRBD2 (5 bases). The CDR3 sequence is 15 residues long. Between the trimmed V and J ends, which lost 5 bases and 1 base, there was a span of 13 bases. Germline assignment: CDR1 SGHVS and CDR2 FNYEAQ.

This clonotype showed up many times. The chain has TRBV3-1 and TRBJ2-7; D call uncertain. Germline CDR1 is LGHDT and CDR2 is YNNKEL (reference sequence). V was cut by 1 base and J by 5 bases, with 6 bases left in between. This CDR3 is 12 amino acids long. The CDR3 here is CASSQGDNEQYF. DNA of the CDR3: TGTGCCAGCAGCCAAGGGGATAACGAGCAGTACTTC.

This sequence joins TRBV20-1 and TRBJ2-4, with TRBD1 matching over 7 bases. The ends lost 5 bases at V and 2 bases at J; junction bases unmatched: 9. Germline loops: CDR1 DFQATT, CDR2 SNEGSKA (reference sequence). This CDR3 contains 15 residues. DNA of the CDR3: TGCAGTGCTCGACAGGGCGGCCAAACCAAAAACATTCAGTACTTC. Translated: CSARQGGQTKNIQYF.

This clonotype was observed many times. The CDR3 bases are TGTGCCAGCAGTCCGGGAGGGCCGGGGTCCTACGAGCAGTACTTC. Protein sequence: CASSPGGPGSYEQYF. The chain is built from TRBV6-1 and TRBJ2-7; 8 bases match TRBD2. The junction had 7 bases not matched to a gene; V was cut back by 5 bases and J by 1 base. From germline, CDR1 is MNHNS and CDR2 SASEGT. The CDR3 is 15 residues long.

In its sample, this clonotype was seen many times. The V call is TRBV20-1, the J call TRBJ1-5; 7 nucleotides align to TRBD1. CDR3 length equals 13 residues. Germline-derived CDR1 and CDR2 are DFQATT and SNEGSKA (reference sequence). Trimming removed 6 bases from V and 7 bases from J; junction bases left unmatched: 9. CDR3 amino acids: CSAGTGAGQPQHF. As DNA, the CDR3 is TGCAGTGCCGGTACAGGGGCAGGCCAGCCCCAGCATTTT.

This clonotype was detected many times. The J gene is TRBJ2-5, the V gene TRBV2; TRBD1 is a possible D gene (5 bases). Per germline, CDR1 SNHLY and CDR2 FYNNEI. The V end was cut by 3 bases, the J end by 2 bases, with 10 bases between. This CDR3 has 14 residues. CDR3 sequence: CASSEARVQETQYF. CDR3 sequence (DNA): TGTGCCAGCAGTGAGGCCAGGGTTCAAGAGACCCAGTACTTC.

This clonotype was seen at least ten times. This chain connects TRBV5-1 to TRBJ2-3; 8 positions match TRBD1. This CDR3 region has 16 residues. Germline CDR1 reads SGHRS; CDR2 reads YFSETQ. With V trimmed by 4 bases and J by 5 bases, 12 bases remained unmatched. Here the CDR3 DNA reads TGCGCCAGCAGCGCTTGGACAGGGAGTTCGCAAGATACGCAGTATTTT. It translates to CASSAWTGSSQDTQYF. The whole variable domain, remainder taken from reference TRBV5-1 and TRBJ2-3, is KAGVTQTPRYLIKTRGQQVTLSCSPISGHRSVSWYQQTPGQGLQFLFEYFSETQRNKGNFPGRFSGRQFSNSRSEMNVSTLELGDSALYLCASSAWTGSSQDTQYFGPGTRLTVL.

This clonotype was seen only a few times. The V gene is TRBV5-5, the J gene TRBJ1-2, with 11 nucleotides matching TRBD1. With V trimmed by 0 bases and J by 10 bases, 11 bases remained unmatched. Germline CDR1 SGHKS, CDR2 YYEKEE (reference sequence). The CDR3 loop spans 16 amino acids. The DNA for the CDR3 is TGTGCCAGCAGCTTGGCGGTTGGAGGACAGGGGGCTCTCTACACCTTC. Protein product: CASSLAVGGQGALYTF.

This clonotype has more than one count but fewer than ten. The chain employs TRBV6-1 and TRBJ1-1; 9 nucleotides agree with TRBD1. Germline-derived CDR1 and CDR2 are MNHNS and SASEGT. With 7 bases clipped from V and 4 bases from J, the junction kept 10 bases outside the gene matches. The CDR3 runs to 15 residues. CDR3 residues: CASTKRGTGFTEAFF. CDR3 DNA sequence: TGTGCCAGCACCAAACGGGGGACAGGGTTCACTGAAGCTTTCTTT.

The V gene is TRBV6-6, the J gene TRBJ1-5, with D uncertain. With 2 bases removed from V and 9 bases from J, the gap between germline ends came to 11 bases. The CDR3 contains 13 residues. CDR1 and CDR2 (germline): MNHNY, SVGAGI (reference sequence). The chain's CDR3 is CASSYGVLGPQHF. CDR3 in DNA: TGTGCCAGCAGTTACGGCGTACTGGGGCCCCAGCATTTT.

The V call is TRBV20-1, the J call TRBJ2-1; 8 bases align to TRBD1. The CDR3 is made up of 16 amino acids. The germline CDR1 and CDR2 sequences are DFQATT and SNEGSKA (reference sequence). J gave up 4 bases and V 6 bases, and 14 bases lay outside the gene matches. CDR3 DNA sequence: TGCAGTGCCGCAAGGGCCGGGACAGGAGCTTACAATGAGCAGTTCTTC. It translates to CSAARAGTGAYNEQFF.

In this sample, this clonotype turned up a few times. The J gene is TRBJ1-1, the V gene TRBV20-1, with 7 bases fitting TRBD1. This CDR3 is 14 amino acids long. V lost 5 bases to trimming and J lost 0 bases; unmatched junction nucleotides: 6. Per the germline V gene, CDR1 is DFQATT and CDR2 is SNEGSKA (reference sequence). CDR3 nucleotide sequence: TGCAGTGCTCGACAGGGAGGCCTGAACACTGAAGCTTTCTTT. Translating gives CSARQGGLNTEAFF.

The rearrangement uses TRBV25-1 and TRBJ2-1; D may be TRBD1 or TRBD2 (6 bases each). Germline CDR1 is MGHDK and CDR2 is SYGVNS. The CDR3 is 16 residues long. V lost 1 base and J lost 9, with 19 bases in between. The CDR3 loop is CASSESGQGKGGEQFF. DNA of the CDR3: TGTGCCAGCAGTGAATCTGGGCAGGGGAAGGGAGGTGAGCAGTTCTTC. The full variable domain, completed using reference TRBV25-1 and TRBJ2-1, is EADIYQTPRYLVIGTGKKITLECSQTMGHDKMYWYQQDPGMELHLIHYSYGVNSTEKGDLSSESTVSRIRTEHFPLTLESARPSHTSQYLCASSESGQGKGGEQFFGPGTRLTVL.

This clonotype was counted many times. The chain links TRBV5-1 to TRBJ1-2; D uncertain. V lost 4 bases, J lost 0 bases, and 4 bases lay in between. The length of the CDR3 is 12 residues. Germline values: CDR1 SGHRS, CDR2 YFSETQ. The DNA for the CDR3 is TGCGCCAGCAGCGAAGCTAACTATGGCTACACCTTC. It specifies CASSEANYGYTF.

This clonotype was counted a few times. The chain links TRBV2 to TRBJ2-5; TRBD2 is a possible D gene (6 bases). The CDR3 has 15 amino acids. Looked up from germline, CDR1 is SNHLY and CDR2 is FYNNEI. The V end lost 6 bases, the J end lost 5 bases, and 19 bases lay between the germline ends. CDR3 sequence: CASREGRRDGETQYF. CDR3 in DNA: TGTGCCAGCAGGGAGGGCCGGCGGGACGGTGAGACCCAGTACTTC.

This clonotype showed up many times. CDR3 region: CATSREGSGGLETQYF. DNA for the CDR3: TGTGCCACCAGCAGAGAGGGAAGCGGGGGTTTAGAGACCCAGTACTTC. This chain connects TRBV15 to TRBJ2-5, with 8 bases aligning to TRBD2. This CDR3 spans 16 amino acids. CDR1 and CDR2 from the germline V gene are LNHNV and YYDKDF (reference sequence). The ends lost 0 bases at V and 4 bases at J; junction bases unmatched: 7.

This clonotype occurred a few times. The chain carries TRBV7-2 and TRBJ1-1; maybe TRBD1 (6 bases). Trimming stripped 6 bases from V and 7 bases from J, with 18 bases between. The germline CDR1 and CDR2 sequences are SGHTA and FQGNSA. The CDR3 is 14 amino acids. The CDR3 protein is CASRTGQHSGEAFF. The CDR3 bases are TGTGCCAGCAGAACTGGACAGCACTCCGGTGAAGCTTTCTTT.